This T cell receptor (beta chain) was identified during a study of CD8 T cells in Susac syndrome. Random hexamers were used to reverse transcribe the RNA input (roughly 0.5 to 1 ug). The authors amplified TCR beta CDR3 across 54 Vbeta and 13 Jbeta using immunoSEQ multiplex PCR. TCRdb analysed the immunoSEQ multiplex PCR reads with MiXCR anew, one entry per CDR3 protein. Of roughly 200,000 distinct CDR3 sequences in the sample, approximately 95% are singletons; the top ten hold roughly 0.095%. The CDR3 is made up of 14 amino acids. V was clipped by 6 bases and J by 8 bases; unmatched bases: 7. Looked up from germline, CDR1 is KGHSH and CDR2 is LQKENI.

The sequencing input was CD4+ T cells from PBMCs. The chain carries TRBV18 and TRBJ1-4; 9 bases agree with TRBD1. The receptor was derived from a human donor with multiple sclerosis. CDR3 amino acids: CASSRTGEGEKLFF. The CDR3 DNA reads TGTGCCAGCTCGCGGACAGGGGAAGGGGAAAAACTGTTTTTT.